The T cell receptor (beta chain) described here comes from a study of cytomegalovirus exposure and HLA in healthy donors. Study details: The approximately 710 first-cohort repertoires and the 95 to 150 validation repertoires shared the same platform, a later analysis reported.

The assay was immunoSEQ multiplex PCR, and TCRdb's table has in-frame clones only and misses some. The sample lists 250,000 to 350,000 clones; roughly 89% were seen once. Concerning this clone: Antigen: not known.

The V and J ends lost 1 base and 5 bases respectively, with 5 bases between them. The CDR3 is made up of 13 amino acids. CDR1 LGHNA and CDR2 YNFKEQ come from the germline V gene. Overall study results and limits: According to the study, 150 to 200 TCR beta chains were cytomegalovirus-associated. Reports described diagnosis of cytomegalovirus status by the classifier as highly specific and sensitive. That first-cohort TCR clusters tended to co-occur in the 95 to 150 validation repertoires was found in a later analysis.

The source material was PBMCs. The genes are TRBV4-2 and TRBJ1-4, with D perhaps TRBD1 (5 bases). The source is a young woman in good health and CMV-seronegative. The CDR3 DNA is TGTGCCAGCAGCCAAGCAGGGAATGAAAAACTGTTTTTT. Translating gives CASSQAGNEKLFF.